The present T cell receptor beta chain was sequenced within a study of tumor-infiltrating lymphocytes in primary liver carcinoma. Turning to the study itself: The study enrolled male and female patients aged 30 to 69 years. Sample counts of productive TCRbeta reads spanned roughly 3.5 to 7.5 million; these counts were similar across tissue types. Whole-study results and caveats: Blood had a significantly lower top-250-clone fraction than tumors did (p = 0.039).

The CDR3 extends over 15 amino acids. Germline CDR1 reads LGHNT; CDR2 reads FRNRAP. V dropped 2 bases and J dropped 4; count of bases not matched to a gene: 3. Unsorted whole blood supplied the blood RNA, and germline DNA was isolated too. With a constant-region primer, TCR beta cDNA was made from approximately 450 ng of total RNA. Three-round nested multiplex PCR performed with slightly modified ARM-PCR produced the TCR beta libraries. Two initial PCR rounds of about 11 cycles each paired TRBV1-TRBV30 forward primers with a C-beta reverse primer. TCRdb called the multiplex PCR reads again in MiXCR, with one record for every CDR3 protein. The table includes 250,000 to 400,000 distinct CDR3 sequences, about 62% detected once. This clonotype has at least ten counts. As yet, its antigen is unknown.

The chain joins TRBV12-5 to TRBJ2-5; 11 positions match TRBD2. The clonotype comes from a man aged 40-49 years with primary liver carcinoma and hepatitis B virus infection. Sequencing input: peripheral blood. CDR3 in DNA: TGTGCTAGTGGTTTGACCCTAGCGGGAGGAGAGACCCAGTACTTC. Residues: CASGLTLAGGETQYF.